This TCR beta chain originates from a study of T cell responses to AZD1222 COVID-19 vaccine. Libraries were prepared by immunoSEQ multiplex PCR; TCRdb keeps only in-frame clonotypes and omits some of them. The profile shows 100,000 or so clones, about 90% of them singletons. V trimming: 4 bases; J trimming: 6 bases; junction bases outside the gene matches: 9. Germline values: CDR1 KGHSH, CDR2 LQKENI. The CDR3 runs 15 residues. The chain couples TRBV18 to TRBJ1-5; 7 bases align to TRBD1. The origin of this receptor is an adult in good health. The sample was peripheral blood, taken on day 0 of AZD1222 vaccination. DNA for the CDR3: TGTGCCAGCTCACGGGGCGGGGACAGCGGTCAGCCCCAGCATTTT. This gives the protein CASSRGGDSGQPQHF.